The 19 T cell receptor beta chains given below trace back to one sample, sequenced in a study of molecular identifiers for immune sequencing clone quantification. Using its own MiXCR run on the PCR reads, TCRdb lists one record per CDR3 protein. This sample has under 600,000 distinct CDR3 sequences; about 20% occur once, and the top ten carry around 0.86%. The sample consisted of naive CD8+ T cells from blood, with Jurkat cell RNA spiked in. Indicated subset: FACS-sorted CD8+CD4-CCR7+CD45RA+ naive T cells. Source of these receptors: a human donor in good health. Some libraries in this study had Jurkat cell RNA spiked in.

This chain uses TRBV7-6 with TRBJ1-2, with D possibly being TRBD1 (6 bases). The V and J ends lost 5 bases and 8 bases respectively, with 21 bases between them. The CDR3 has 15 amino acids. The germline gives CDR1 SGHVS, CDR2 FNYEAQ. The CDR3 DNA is TGTGCCAGCAGCCCCGGTTGGGGGGCGCGAGAGGGCTACACCTTC. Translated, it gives CASSPGWGAREGYTF.

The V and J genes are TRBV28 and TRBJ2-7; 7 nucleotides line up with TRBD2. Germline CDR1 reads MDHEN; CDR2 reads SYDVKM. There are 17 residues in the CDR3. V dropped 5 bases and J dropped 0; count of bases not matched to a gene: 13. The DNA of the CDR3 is TGTGCCAGCAGTACCGTCCCGGGACTAACTCACTCCTACGAGCAGTACTTC. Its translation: CASSTVPGLTHSYEQYF.

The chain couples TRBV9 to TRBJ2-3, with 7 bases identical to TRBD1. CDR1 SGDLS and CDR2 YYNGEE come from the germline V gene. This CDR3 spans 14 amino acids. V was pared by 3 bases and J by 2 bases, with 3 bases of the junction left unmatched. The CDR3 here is CASSARGLTDTQYF. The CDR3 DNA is TGTGCCAGCAGCGCTAGGGGGCTCACAGATACGCAGTATTTT.

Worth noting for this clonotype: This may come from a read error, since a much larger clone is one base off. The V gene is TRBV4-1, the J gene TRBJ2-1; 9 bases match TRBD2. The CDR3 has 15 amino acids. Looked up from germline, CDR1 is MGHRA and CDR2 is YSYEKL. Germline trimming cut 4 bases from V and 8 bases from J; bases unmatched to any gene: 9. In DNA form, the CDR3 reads TGCGCCAGCAGCCGAGATCCAGCGGGAGGCTATGAGCAGTTCTTC. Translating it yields CASSRDPAGGYEQFF.

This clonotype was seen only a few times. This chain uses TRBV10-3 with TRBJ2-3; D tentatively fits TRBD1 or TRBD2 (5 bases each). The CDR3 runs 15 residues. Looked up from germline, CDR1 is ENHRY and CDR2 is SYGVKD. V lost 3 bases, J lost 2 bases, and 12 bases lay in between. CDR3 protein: CAISEGPGTTDTQYF. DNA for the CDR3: TGTGCCATCAGTGAAGGACCTGGGACCACAGATACGCAGTATTTT.

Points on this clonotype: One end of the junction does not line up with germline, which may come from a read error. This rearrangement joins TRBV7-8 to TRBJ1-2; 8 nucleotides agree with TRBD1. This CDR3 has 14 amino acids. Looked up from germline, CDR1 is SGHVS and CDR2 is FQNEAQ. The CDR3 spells CAGSLGTGVYGYTF. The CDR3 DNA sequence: TGTGCCGGCAGCTTGGGGACAGGAGTCTATGGCTACACCTTC.

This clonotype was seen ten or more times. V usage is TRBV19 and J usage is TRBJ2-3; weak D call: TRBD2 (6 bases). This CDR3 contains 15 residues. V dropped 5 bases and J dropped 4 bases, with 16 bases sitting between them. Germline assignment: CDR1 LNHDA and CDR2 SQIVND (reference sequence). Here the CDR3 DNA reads TGTGCCAGTAGTTCCCGGGACTCCTGGGCAGATACGCAGTATTTT. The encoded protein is CASSSRDSWADTQYF.

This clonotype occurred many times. The CDR3 nucleotides are TGTGCCAGCAGTGCCGGGACTAGCGGTTACAATGAGCAGTTCTTC. Amino acid sequence: CASSAGTSGYNEQFF. The chain combines TRBV27 with TRBJ2-1, with 11 bases matching TRBD2. Trimming took 5 bases from V and 4 from J; bases not matched to a gene: 4. Germline loops: CDR1 MNHEY, CDR2 SMNVEV (reference sequence). CDR3 length equals 15 residues.

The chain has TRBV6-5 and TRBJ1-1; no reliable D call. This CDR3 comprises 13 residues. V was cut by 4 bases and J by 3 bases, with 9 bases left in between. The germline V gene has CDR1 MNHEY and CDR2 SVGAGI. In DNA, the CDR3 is TGTGCCAGCAGTTCTGGGTGGTACACTGAAGCTTTCTTT. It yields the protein CASSSGWYTEAFF.

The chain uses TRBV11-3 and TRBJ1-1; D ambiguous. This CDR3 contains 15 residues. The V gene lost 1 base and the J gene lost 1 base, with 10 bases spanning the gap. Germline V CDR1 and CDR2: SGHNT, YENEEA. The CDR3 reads CASSLGNSPNTEAFF. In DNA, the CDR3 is TGTGCCAGCAGCTTAGGGAACAGTCCGAACACTGAAGCTTTCTTT. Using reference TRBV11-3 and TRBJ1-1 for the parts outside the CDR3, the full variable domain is EAGVVQSPRYKIIEKKQPVAFWCNPISGHNTLYWYLQNLGQGPELLIRYENEEAVDDSQLPKDRFSAERLKGVDSTLKIQPAELGDSAVYLCASSLGNSPNTEAFFGQGTRLTVV.

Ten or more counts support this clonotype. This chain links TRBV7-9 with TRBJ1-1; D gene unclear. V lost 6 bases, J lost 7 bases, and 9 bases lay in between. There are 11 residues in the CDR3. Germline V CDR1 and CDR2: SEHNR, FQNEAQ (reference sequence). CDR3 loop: CASSLLGEAFF. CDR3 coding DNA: TGTGCCAGCAGTTTACTGGGTGAAGCTTTCTTT.

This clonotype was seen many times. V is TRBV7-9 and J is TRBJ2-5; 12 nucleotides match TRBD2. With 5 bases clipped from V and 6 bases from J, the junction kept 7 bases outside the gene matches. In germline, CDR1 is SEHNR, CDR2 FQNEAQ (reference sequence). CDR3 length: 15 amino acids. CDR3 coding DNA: TGTGCCAGCAGCCTACCTAGCGGGAGGGAGAAGACCCAGTACTTC. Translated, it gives CASSLPSGREKTQYF. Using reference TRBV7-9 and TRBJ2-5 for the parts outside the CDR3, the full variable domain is DTGVSQNPRHKITKRGQNVTFRCDPISEHNRLYWYRQTLGQGPEFLTYFQNEAQLEKSRLLSDRFSAERPKGSFSTLEIQRTEQGDSAMYLCASSLPSGREKTQYFGPGTRLLVL.

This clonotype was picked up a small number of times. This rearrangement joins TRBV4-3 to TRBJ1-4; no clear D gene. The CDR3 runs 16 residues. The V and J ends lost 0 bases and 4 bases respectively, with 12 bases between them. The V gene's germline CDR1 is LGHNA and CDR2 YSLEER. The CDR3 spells CASSQDIYSLNEKLFF. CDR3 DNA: TGCGCCAGCAGCCAAGATATCTACAGCCTTAATGAAAAACTGTTTTTT.

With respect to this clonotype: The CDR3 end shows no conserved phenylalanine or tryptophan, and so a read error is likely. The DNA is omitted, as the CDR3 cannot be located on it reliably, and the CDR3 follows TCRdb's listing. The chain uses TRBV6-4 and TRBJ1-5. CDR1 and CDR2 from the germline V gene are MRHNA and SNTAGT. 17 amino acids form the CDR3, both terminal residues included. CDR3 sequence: CASRRGPGPPYTQPQPL.

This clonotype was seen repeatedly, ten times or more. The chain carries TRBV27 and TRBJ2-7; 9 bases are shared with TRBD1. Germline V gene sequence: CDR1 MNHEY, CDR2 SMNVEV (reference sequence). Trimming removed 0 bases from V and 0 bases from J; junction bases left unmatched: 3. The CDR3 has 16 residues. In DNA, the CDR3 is TGTGCCAGCAGTTTATCGGGACAGGGTGCCTCCTACGAGCAGTACTTC. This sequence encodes CASSLSGQGASYEQYF.

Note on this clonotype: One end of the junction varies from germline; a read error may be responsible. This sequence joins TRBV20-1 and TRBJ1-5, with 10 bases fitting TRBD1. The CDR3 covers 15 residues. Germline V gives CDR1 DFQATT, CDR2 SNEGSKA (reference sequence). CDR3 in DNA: TGCAGTGCTAGAGGGGGACAGGGGTATTTACAGCCCCGGCATTTT. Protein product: CSARGGQGYLQPRHF.

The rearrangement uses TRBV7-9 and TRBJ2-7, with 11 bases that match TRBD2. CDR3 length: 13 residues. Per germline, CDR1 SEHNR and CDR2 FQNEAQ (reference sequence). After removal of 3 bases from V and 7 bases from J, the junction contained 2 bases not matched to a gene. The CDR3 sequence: CASSLGLAEEQYF. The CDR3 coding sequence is TGTGCCAGCAGCTTGGGACTAGCGGAAGAGCAGTACTTC. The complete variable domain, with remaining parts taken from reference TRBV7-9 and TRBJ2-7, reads DTGVSQNPRHKITKRGQNVTFRCDPISEHNRLYWYRQTLGQGPEFLTYFQNEAQLEKSRLLSDRFSAERPKGSFSTLEIQRTEQGDSAMYLCASSLGLAEEQYFGPGTRLTVT.

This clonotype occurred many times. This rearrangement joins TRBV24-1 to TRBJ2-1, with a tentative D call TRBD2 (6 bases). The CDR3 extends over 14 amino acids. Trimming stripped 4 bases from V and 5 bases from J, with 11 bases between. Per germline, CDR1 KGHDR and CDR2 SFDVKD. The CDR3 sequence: CATSDWTNNNEQFF. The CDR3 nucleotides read TGTGCCACCAGTGACTGGACTAACAACAATGAGCAGTTCTTC.

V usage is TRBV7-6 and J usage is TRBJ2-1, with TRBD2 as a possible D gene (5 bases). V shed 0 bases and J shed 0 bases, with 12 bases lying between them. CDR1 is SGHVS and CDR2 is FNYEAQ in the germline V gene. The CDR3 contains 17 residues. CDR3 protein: CASSLAVSGSSYNEQFF. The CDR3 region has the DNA TGTGCCAGCAGCTTAGCGGTCAGCGGTAGCTCCTACAATGAGCAGTTCTTC.